This is a list of T cell receptor beta chains from one sample in a study of T cell responses to AZD1222 COVID-19 vaccine. Measured with immunoSEQ multiplex PCR; TCRdb has only the in-frame clones, and not every one. The table has 160,000 or so clones, around nine tenths seen once; the top ten hold around 4.4%. The source material was peripheral blood, sampled 28 days after the second AZD1222 dose. The receptors were sampled from an adult who received the AZD1222 COVID-19 vaccine. CDR3s include the opening cysteine and the closing phenylalanine or tryptophan. D genes are given only for firm matches. Clone size is given for some rows only: seen once, a few or many times, or a class if the clone is expanded.

d_call j_call v_call clone_size cdr3_aa cdr3_nt
TRBD1 TRBJ2-1 TRBV7-2 - CASSDPGTVTYNEQFF TGTGCCAGCAGCGACCCAGGGACAGTCACTTACAATGAGCAGTTCTTC
- TRBJ1-1 TRBV25-1 - CASSDYGGAGEAFF TGTGCCAGCAGTGATTATGGGGGCGCGGGTGAAGCTTTCTTT
TRBD2 TRBJ2-1 TRBV2 - CASSTGTSGRSSYNEQFF TGTGCCAGCAGTACAGGGACTAGCGGCCGGAGCTCCTACAATGAGCAGTTCTTC
- TRBJ1-1 TRBV30 few CAWLDTARYTEAFF TGTGCCTGGCTAGACACGGCTAGGTATACTGAAGCTTTCTTT
- TRBJ1-2 TRBV7-9 - CASSFGERYGYTF TGTGCCAGCAGCTTCGGCGAACGCTATGGCTACACCTTC
TRBD1 TRBJ1-1 TRBV5-1 - CASSPGGTAANTEAFF TGCGCCAGCAGCCCAGGGGGGACAGCCGCGAACACTGAAGCTTTCTTT
TRBD1 TRBJ1-1 TRBV5-1 - CASSTTGGHTEAFF TGCGCCAGCAGCACAACAGGGGGCCACACTGAAGCTTTCTTT
- TRBJ2-2 TRBV7-9 once CASTLDLAGELFF TGTGCCAGCACCTTAGACTTAGCCGGGGAGCTGTTTTTT
TRBD1 TRBJ1-1 TRBV28 - CASSQGDEAFF TGTGCCAGCAGTCAGGGGGATGAAGCTTTCTTT
- TRBJ1-1 TRBV7-9 - CASSPGIRITEAFF TGTGCCAGCAGCCCAGGGATCAGGATCACTGAAGCTTTCTTT
- TRBJ1-4 TRBV30 - CAWTLGGIFFNEKLFF TGTGCCTGGACCTTAGGGGGAATCTTCTTTAATGAAAAACTGTTTTTT
- TRBJ1-4 TRBV27 - CASSFLGPQANEKLFF TGTGCCAGCAGTTTTCTCGGGCCTCAGGCTAATGAAAAACTGTTTTTT
- TRBJ1-3 TRBV11-3 - CASSLNRGVDGCSGNTIYF TGTGCCAGCAGCCTCAATCGGGGGGTAGATGGGTGCTCTGGAAACACCATATATTTT
- TRBJ1-6 TRBV3-1/TRBV3-2 - CASRRRGPGNSPLHF TGTGCCAGCCGCCGCCGGGGGCCCGGGAATTCACCCCTCCACTTT
- TRBJ1-6 TRBV5-1 - CASSLGDSPLHF TGCGCCAGCAGCTTAGGAGATTCACCCCTCCACTTT
- TRBJ1-2 TRBV10-3 once CAISERDDGYTF TGTGCCATCAGTGAGCGGGACGATGGCTACACCTTC
- TRBJ1-3 TRBV2 - CASSPGSYANTIYF TGTGCCAGCAGTCCCGGGAGCTATGCAAACACCATATATTTT
- TRBJ1-5 TRBV6-5 few CASRAWGQPQHF TGTGCCAGCAGGGCTTGGGGGCAGCCCCAGCATTTT
- TRBJ2-2 TRBV2 - CASRGGPLTGELFF TGTGCCAGCAGGGGGGGACCCCTAACCGGGGAGCTGTTTTTT
- TRBJ1-1 TRBV30 - CAGRGKGNTEAFF TGTGCCGGCCGGGGAAAGGGGAACACTGAAGCTTTCTTT
- TRBJ1-2 TRBV7-2 - CASSLAGGRDYGYTF TGTGCCAGCAGCTTAGCTGGGGGGCGCGACTATGGCTACACCTTC
- TRBJ2-7 TRBV13 - CASSLRQGSSYEQYF TGTGCCAGCAGCTTACGGCAGGGGAGCTCCTACGAGCAGTACTTC
- TRBJ1-1 TRBV9 - CASSVEAADTEAFF TGTGCCAGCAGCGTAGAGGCAGCAGACACTGAAGCTTTCTTT
- TRBJ1-2 TRBV15 - CATSTLRGKTARGTF TGTGCCACCAGCACGTTAAGGGGGAAAACAGCCCGAGGCACCTTC
- TRBJ1-2 TRBV6-5 once CASSRGAAKDYGYTF TGTGCCAGCAGTCGGGGGGCCGCCAAGGACTATGGCTACACCTTC
- TRBJ2-7 TRBV5-5 - CASSQLMGGTYEQYF TGTGCCAGCAGCCAGCTGATGGGGGGCACCTACGAGCAGTACTTC
- TRBJ1-2 TRBV27 - CASSFSGVGAGYGYTF TGTGCCAGCAGTTTTAGTGGAGTTGGGGCGGGCTATGGCTACACCTTC
- TRBJ1-1 TRBV12-5 - CASGIQVNTEAFF TGTGCTAGTGGTATACAGGTTAACACTGAAGCTTTCTTT
- TRBJ1-2 TRBV7-2 - CASSSTLTTGTRWGYTF TGTGCCAGCAGCTCCACCCTTACGACCGGGACCCGGTGGGGCTACACCTTC
- TRBJ2-1 TRBV29-1 few CSVVFSGVGNEQFF TGCAGCGTTGTGTTTTCTGGGGTAGGCAATGAGCAGTTCTTC
- TRBJ2-2 TRBV20-1 - CSARGAGELFF TGCAGTGCCCGGGGAGCCGGGGAGCTGTTTTTT
TRBD1 TRBJ1-6 TRBV6-5 - CASSYSRDSYNSPLHF TGTGCCAGCAGTTACAGTAGGGACAGCTATAATTCACCCCTCCACTTT